The T cell receptor beta chain under discussion was sequenced for a study of cytomegalovirus exposure and HLA in healthy donors. The PCR made use of 60 Vbeta and 13 Jbeta primers. Sequencing was performed with immunoSEQ multiplex PCR; in TCRdb, only in-frame clones are kept and a portion is missing. This table lists 45,000 to 60,000 clones. In regard to this clone: Its specificity is not known.

Whole-study results and caveats: V- and J-gene trimming in TCR beta was tied to a missense DCLRE1C variant by an analysis performed later. Donors belonging to an Asian-associated ancestry cluster reportedly showed fewer N-insertions in productive TCRs than the roughly 670-donor mean, according to what a later analysis found.

CDR1 is MNHEY, CDR2 SMNVEV, per germline (reference sequence). The CDR3 is made up of 14 amino acids. Trimming removed 3 bases at V and 4 bases at J, with 10 bases between. Sequencing input: PBMCs. The chain joins TRBV27 to TRBJ1-3; unclear D gene. The origin of this receptor is a male donor in good health and CMV-seronegative. The CDR3 DNA follows: TGTGCCAGCAGTTTGAAGAGCCTAGGAAACACCATATATTTT. Protein sequence: CASSLKSLGNTIYF.